Listed here is a single T cell receptor beta chain. Its antigen is undetermined. The CDR3 has 15 residues. Trimming at V came to 3 bases and at J to 4 bases, leaving 8 bases not matched to a gene. Per germline, CDR1 KGHSH and CDR2 LQKENI. The sample comes from a study of T-cell memory formation after mild COVID-19. General study findings and limits: CD4/CD8 balance held among clones contracting day 15 to 85, and later expanders leaned CD4+.

TCRdb itself ran the 5' RACE reads through MiXCR, one entry per CDR3 protein. Seen here are hundreds of thousands of distinct CDR3 sequences, around 17% observed once, and the top ten hold around 12%. Sequencing was carried out using PBMCs or a T cell subset sorted from them (not recorded which). This receptor was obtained from an adult woman who had mild COVID-19 (a few samples of this study predate the infection). Cell type and time point are not known. The rearrangement uses TRBV18 and TRBJ2-7, with 8 nucleotides matching TRBD2. CDR3: CASSPGGVLGYEQYF. In DNA, the CDR3 is TGTGCCAGCTCACCCGGGGGGGTATTAGGATACGAGCAGTACTTC.